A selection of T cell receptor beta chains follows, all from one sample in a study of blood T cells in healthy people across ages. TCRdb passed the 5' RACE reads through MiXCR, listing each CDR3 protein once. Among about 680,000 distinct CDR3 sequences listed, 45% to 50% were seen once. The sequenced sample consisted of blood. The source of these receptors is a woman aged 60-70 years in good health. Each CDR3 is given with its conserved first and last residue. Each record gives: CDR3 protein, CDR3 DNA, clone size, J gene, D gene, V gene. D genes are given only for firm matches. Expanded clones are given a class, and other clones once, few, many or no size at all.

CDR3 protein: CASSSRNSGWYNEQYF
CDR3 DNA: TGTGCCAGCAGCTCTAGGAATAGCGGGTGGTACAATGAGCAGTACTTC
clone size: -
J gene: TRBJ2-7
D gene: TRBD2
V gene: TRBV7-2

CDR3 protein: CASSPQGIGNTEAFF
CDR3 DNA: TGTGCCAGCAGCCCTCAGGGGATCGGAAACACTGAAGCTTTCTTT
clone size: few
J gene: TRBJ1-1
D gene: -
V gene: TRBV7-9

CDR3 protein: CASSEYRDYGYTF
CDR3 DNA: TGTGCCAGCAGTGAGTACAGGGACTATGGCTACACCTTC
clone size: -
J gene: TRBJ1-2
D gene: -
V gene: TRBV6-1

CDR3 protein: CASSLPPDTQYF
CDR3 DNA: TGTGCCAGCAGCTTACCCCCAGATACGCAGTATTTT
clone size: -
J gene: TRBJ2-3
D gene: -
V gene: TRBV7-9

CDR3 protein: CASSSVETNEKLFF
CDR3 DNA: TGTGCCAGCAGCTCCGTGGAAACTAATGAAAAACTGTTTTTT
clone size: few
J gene: TRBJ1-4
D gene: -
V gene: TRBV28

CDR3 protein: CASSSETGGWSSAYGYTF
CDR3 DNA: TGTGCCAGCAGCTCCGAAACAGGGGGTTGGAGCTCAGCCTATGGCTACACCTTC
clone size: -
J gene: TRBJ1-2
D gene: TRBD1
V gene: TRBV5-6

CDR3 protein: CASSFEGGGETQYF
CDR3 DNA: TGCGCCAGCAGCTTCGAGGGAGGAGGTGAGACCCAGTACTTC
clone size: -
J gene: TRBJ2-5
D gene: -
V gene: TRBV5-1

CDR3 protein: CSVEGSGNNEKLFF
CDR3 DNA: TGCAGCGTTGAAGGGTCGGGAAATAATGAAAAACTGTTTTTT
clone size: many
J gene: TRBJ1-4
D gene: -
V gene: TRBV29-1

CDR3 protein: CSVEKGGSGSPFPTKEQYF
CDR3 DNA: TGCAGCGTTGAAAAAGGCGGTAGCGGGAGCCCCTTCCCTACGAAAGAGCAGTACTTC
clone size: many
J gene: TRBJ2-7
D gene: TRBD2
V gene: TRBV29-1

CDR3 protein: CSAPNRNTEAFF
CDR3 DNA: TGCAGTGCTCCTAACAGGAACACTGAAGCTTTCTTT
clone size: -
J gene: TRBJ1-1
D gene: -
V gene: TRBV20-1

CDR3 protein: CASSPRRVHNEQFF
CDR3 DNA: TGTGCCAGCAGCCCCCGCAGGGTCCACAATGAGCAGTTCTTC
clone size: few
J gene: TRBJ2-1
D gene: -
V gene: TRBV3-1

CDR3 protein: CSVEDRQGPRAFF
CDR3 DNA: TGCAGCGTTGAAGATCGGCAGGGTCCTCGCGCTTTCTTT
clone size: few
J gene: TRBJ1-1
D gene: -
V gene: TRBV29-1

CDR3 protein: CASSLASYGYTF
CDR3 DNA: TGTGCCAGCAGCTTAGCGAGTTATGGCTACACCTTC
clone size: few
J gene: TRBJ1-2
D gene: -
V gene: TRBV7-2

CDR3 protein: CASSSGQVGEETQYF
CDR3 DNA: TGTGCCAGCAGTTCAGGACAGGTGGGGGAAGAGACCCAGTACTTC
clone size: -
J gene: TRBJ2-5
D gene: TRBD1
V gene: TRBV28

CDR3 protein: CASRDRETQFF
CDR3 DNA: TGTGCCAGCAGGGACCGGGAGACCCAGTTCTTC
clone size: -
J gene: TRBJ2-1
D gene: -
V gene: TRBV6-1

CDR3 protein: CSTNSGVEQYF
CDR3 DNA: TGCAGCACCAACTCAGGGGTCGAGCAGTACTTC
clone size: -
J gene: TRBJ2-7
D gene: -
V gene: TRBV29-1

CDR3 protein: CASSYRGGSTYNEQFF
CDR3 DNA: TGTGCCAGCAGTTACCGGGGCGGGAGTACCTACAATGAGCAGTTCTTC
clone size: -
J gene: TRBJ2-1
D gene: TRBD2
V gene: TRBV6-2/TRBV6-3

CDR3 protein: CASSPTGGGYEQYF
CDR3 DNA: TGTGCCAGCAGCCCTACAGGGGGCGGTTACGAGCAGTACTTC
clone size: -
J gene: TRBJ2-7
D gene: TRBD1
V gene: TRBV5-5

CDR3 protein: CSAKLWGEQYF
CDR3 DNA: TGCAGTGCTAAACTTTGGGGGGAGCAGTACTTC
clone size: few
J gene: TRBJ2-7
D gene: -
V gene: TRBV20-1

CDR3 protein: CAWSGGGLGETQYF
CDR3 DNA: TGTGCCTGGAGTGGGGGGGGTCTTGGAGAGACCCAGTACTTC
clone size: -
J gene: TRBJ2-5
D gene: TRBD2
V gene: TRBV30

CDR3 protein: CAGSLDGTQVTDTQYF
CDR3 DNA: TGCGCCGGCAGCTTGGACGGAACACAAGTTACAGATACGCAGTATTTT
clone size: -
J gene: TRBJ2-3
D gene: -
V gene: TRBV5-1

CDR3 protein: CASSQGMGMEPQHF
CDR3 DNA: TGTGCCAGCAGCCAAGGCATGGGGATGGAGCCCCAGCATTTT
clone size: -
J gene: TRBJ1-5
D gene: -
V gene: TRBV4-2

CDR3 protein: CASSPQDSYGYTF
CDR3 DNA: TGCGCCAGCAGCCCCCAGGACAGCTATGGCTACACCTTC
clone size: few
J gene: TRBJ1-2
D gene: -
V gene: TRBV4-1

CDR3 protein: CASSGTSGSDEQFF
CDR3 DNA: TGTGCCAGCTCGGGGACTAGCGGGAGTGATGAGCAGTTCTTC
clone size: few
J gene: TRBJ2-1
D gene: TRBD2
V gene: TRBV18

CDR3 protein: CATSDLWGGEQFF
CDR3 DNA: TGTGCCACCAGTGATTTGTGGGGAGGTGAGCAGTTCTTC
clone size: many
J gene: TRBJ2-1
D gene: -
V gene: TRBV24-1

CDR3 protein: CASSYLNREDGYTF
CDR3 DNA: TGTGCCAGCAGTTACCTGAACAGGGAAGATGGCTACACCTTC
clone size: -
J gene: TRBJ1-2
D gene: -
V gene: TRBV6-2/TRBV6-3

CDR3 protein: CSVRGLTQYF
CDR3 DNA: TGCAGCGTTAGGGGACTTACGCAGTATTTT
clone size: few
J gene: TRBJ2-3
D gene: -
V gene: TRBV29-1

CDR3 protein: CASSADDSYNEQFF
CDR3 DNA: TGTGCCAGCAGTGCGGACGACAGCTACAATGAGCAGTTCTTC
clone size: -
J gene: TRBJ2-1
D gene: -
V gene: TRBV6-4

CDR3 protein: CASSGDRSYENTEAFF
CDR3 DNA: TGTGCCAGCAGCGGGGACAGGAGTTATGAGAACACTGAAGCTTTCTTT
clone size: -
J gene: TRBJ1-1
D gene: TRBD1
V gene: TRBV9

CDR3 protein: CSARDPSKPKNIQYF
CDR3 DNA: TGCAGTGCTAGAGATCCGTCAAAACCCAAAAACATTCAGTACTTC
clone size: -
J gene: TRBJ2-4
D gene: -
V gene: TRBV20-1

CDR3 protein: CASSYASSGANVLTF
CDR3 DNA: TGTGCCAGCAGTTACGCGTCATCTGGGGCCAACGTCCTGACTTTC
clone size: -
J gene: TRBJ2-6
D gene: -
V gene: TRBV6-5

CDR3 protein: CASSPGIGQRSYEQYF
CDR3 DNA: TGTGCCAGCAGCCCGGGGATTGGGCAGAGATCCTACGAGCAGTACTTC
clone size: few
J gene: TRBJ2-7
D gene: -
V gene: TRBV14

CDR3 protein: CASSLTGQVAKNIQYF
CDR3 DNA: TGTGCCAGCAGTTTGACAGGTCAAGTAGCCAAAAACATTCAGTACTTC
clone size: -
J gene: TRBJ2-4
D gene: -
V gene: TRBV28

CDR3 protein: CASSLRVGAHTEAFF
CDR3 DNA: TGTGCCAGCAGCCTACGGGTGGGGGCTCACACTGAAGCTTTCTTT
clone size: -
J gene: TRBJ1-1
D gene: -
V gene: TRBV7-9

CDR3 protein: CASHQGPEAFF
CDR3 DNA: TGCGCCAGCCATCAGGGCCCCGAAGCTTTCTTT
clone size: -
J gene: TRBJ1-1
D gene: -
V gene: TRBV5-1

CDR3 protein: CASSLGSGTQETQYF
CDR3 DNA: TGTGCCAGCAGTTTGGGTAGCGGGACCCAAGAGACCCAGTACTTC
clone size: few
J gene: TRBJ2-5
D gene: TRBD2
V gene: TRBV12-3/TRBV12-4

CDR3 protein: CASRSDRGLWEQYF
CDR3 DNA: TGTGCCAGCAGATCGGACAGGGGGCTTTGGGAGCAGTACTTC
clone size: -
J gene: TRBJ2-7
D gene: TRBD1
V gene: TRBV7-2

CDR3 protein: CASSPLTAATYAQHF
CDR3 DNA: TGTGCCAGCTCACCCCTAACGGCAGCCACCTATGCCCAGCATTTT
clone size: -
J gene: TRBJ1-5
D gene: -
V gene: TRBV18

CDR3 protein: CSAADQQETQYF
CDR3 DNA: TGCAGTGCTGCCGACCAACAAGAGACCCAGTACTTC
clone size: few
J gene: TRBJ2-5
D gene: -
V gene: TRBV20-1

CDR3 protein: CASSLTRTNEQFF
CDR3 DNA: TGTGCCAGCAGCTTAACTAGGACTAATGAGCAGTTCTTC
clone size: -
J gene: TRBJ2-1
D gene: -
V gene: TRBV7-3

CDR3 protein: CSVGRGLGGYTF
CDR3 DNA: TGCAGCGTTGGACGGGGACTTGGGGGCTACACCTTC
clone size: -
J gene: TRBJ1-2
D gene: -
V gene: TRBV29-1

CDR3 protein: CASSLTQSVDTQYF
CDR3 DNA: TGTGCCAGCAGCTTGACACAAAGCGTAGATACGCAGTATTTT
clone size: -
J gene: TRBJ2-3
D gene: -
V gene: TRBV7-9